This T cell receptor (beta chain) was recorded in a study of blood T cell repertoires in COVID-19. Overall study: Collection of acute and convalescent COVID-19 samples took place in the United States, Italy and Spain. PBMCs, B-cell-depleted T cells, or T cells were the source of the cDNA or gDNA that made up the material.

Authors' methods: Reference gene primer amplification gave estimated nucleated cell counts. TCRdb keeps only in-frame clones here, not all; method: immunoSEQ multiplex PCR. The DNA gave D and trimming, while V, J and clone size come from that table. Here the sample spans under 200,000 clones, 65% to 90% being singletons. V shed 4 bases and J 2 bases; nucleotides not matched to a gene: 5. The length of the CDR3 is 15 residues. Germline-derived CDR1 and CDR2 are SGHAT and FQNNGV. This clone was detected only once. The sample was peripheral blood. This clonotype was obtained from a human donor in a cohort sampled during active COVID-19. V usage is TRBV11-2 and J usage is TRBJ1-1; 9 bases are a match to TRBD1. The CDR3 region is CASSSRTGVNTEAFF. The CDR3 DNA reads as TGTGCCAGCAGCTCCCGGACAGGGGTCAACACTGAAGCTTTCTTT.